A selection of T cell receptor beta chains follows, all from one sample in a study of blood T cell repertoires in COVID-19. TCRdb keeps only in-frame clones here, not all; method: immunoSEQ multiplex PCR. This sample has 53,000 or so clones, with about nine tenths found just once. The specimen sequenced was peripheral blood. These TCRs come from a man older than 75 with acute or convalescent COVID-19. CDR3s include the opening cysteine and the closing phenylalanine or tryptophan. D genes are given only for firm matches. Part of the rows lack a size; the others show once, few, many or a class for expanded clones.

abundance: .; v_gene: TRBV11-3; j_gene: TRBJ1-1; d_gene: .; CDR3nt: TGTGCCAGCAGCTCAGGGGAAGTGAAGCCAGCTTTCTTT; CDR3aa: CASSSGEVKPAFF
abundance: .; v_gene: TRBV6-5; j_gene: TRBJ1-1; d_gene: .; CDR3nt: TGTGCCAGCAGTCCCCTTGATGCGGGTGAAGCTTTCTTT; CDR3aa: CASSPLDAGEAFF
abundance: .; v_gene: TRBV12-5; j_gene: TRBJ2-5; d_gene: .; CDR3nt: TGTGCTAGTGCCCCCCCCGGTCAGGGAGGAGAGACCCAGTACTTC; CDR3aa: CASAPPGQGGETQYF
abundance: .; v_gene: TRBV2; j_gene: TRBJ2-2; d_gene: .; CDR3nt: TGTGCCAGCAGGCCCAGGGTGGTAGCCACCGGGGAGCTGTTTTTT; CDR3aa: CASRPRVVATGELFF
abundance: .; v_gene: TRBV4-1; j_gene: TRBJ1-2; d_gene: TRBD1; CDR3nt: TGCGCCAGCAGCCTTCGACAGGGAGTTGATGGCTACACCTTC; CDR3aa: CASSLRQGVDGYTF
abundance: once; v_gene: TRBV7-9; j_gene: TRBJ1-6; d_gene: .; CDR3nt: TGTGCCAGCAGCCTTGCCGGCCAATCCGGGTCACCCCTCCACTTT; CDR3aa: CASSLAGQSGSPLHF
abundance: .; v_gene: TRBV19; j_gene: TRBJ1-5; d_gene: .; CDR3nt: TGTGCCAGTAGTAAGAGGGAGGGGGGCAATCAGCCCCAGCATTTT; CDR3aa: CASSKREGGNQPQHF
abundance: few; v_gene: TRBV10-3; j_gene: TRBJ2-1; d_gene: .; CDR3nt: TGTGCCATCAGTACCGACAGTGAGCAGTTCTTC; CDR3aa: CAISTDSEQFF
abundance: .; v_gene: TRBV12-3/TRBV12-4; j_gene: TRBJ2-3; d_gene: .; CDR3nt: TGTGCCAGCGGAGGGGCTGAGGCAGATACGCAGTATTTT; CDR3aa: CASGGAEADTQYF
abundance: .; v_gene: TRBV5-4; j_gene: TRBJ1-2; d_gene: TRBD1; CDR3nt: TGTGCCAGCAGCTCGGACAGGGGAAGCTATGGCTACACCTTC; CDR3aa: CASSSDRGSYGYTF
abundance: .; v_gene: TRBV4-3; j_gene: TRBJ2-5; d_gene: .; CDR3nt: TGCGCCAGCAGCCAAGCATACAGCCCCGACAATAAAAGAGAGACCCAGTACTTC; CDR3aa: CASSQAYSPDNKRETQYF
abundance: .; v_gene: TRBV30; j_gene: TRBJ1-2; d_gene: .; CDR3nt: TGTGCCTGGAGGGACACAACCAATGGCTACACCTTC; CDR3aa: CAWRDTTNGYTF
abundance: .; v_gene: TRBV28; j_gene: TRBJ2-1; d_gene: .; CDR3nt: TGTGCCAGCAGTTTAAGACTCAATGAGCAGTTCTTC; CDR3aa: CASSLRLNEQFF
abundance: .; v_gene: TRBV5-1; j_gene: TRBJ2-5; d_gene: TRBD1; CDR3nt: TGCGCCAGCAGCTCGGGACAGGGGAGAGAGACCCAGTACTTC; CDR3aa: CASSSGQGRETQYF
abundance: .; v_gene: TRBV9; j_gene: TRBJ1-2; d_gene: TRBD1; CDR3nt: TGTGCCAGCAGCCTTCAGGGACAGGGGACCCGGGGGGACACCTTC; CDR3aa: CASSLQGQGTRGDTF
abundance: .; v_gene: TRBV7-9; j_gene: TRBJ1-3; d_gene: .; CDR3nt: TGTGCCAGCAGCTCAGGGGATCCGGGAGGAAACACCATATATTTT; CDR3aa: CASSSGDPGGNTIYF
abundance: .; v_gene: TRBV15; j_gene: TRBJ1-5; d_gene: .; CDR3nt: TGTGCCACCAGCAGAGACAGGGGATACAATCAGCCCCAGCATTTT; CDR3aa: CATSRDRGYNQPQHF
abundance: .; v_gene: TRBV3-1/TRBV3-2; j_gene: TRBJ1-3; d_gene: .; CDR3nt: TGTGCCAGCAGCCAAGCGGGGAGACCTGGAAACACCATATATTTT; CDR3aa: CASSQAGRPGNTIYF
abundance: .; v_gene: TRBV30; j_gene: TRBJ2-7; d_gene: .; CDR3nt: TGTGCCTGGAGTCCAGTTATAACCGGCGGGTACTCCTACGAGCAGTACTTC; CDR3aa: CAWSPVITGGYSYEQYF
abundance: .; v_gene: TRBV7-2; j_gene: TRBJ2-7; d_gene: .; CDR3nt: TGTGCCAGCAGCTTTCCCCCGGGGAGGGAGCAGTACTTC; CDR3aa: CASSFPPGREQYF
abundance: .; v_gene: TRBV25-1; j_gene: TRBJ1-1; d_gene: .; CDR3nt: TGTGCCAGCAGTGATCCGGGGGGTTTTGGTAGGGGAGCTGAAGCTTTCTTT; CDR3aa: CASSDPGGFGRGAEAFF
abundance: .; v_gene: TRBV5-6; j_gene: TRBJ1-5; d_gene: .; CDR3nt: TGTGCCAGCAGCTTGTCATCCAATCAGCCCCAGCATTTT; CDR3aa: CASSLSSNQPQHF
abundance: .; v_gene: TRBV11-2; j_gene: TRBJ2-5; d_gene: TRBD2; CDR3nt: TGTGCCAGCAGCCTGCTCCCGGGACTAGGAGGGGTAAAGACCCAGTACTTC; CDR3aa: CASSLLPGLGGVKTQYF
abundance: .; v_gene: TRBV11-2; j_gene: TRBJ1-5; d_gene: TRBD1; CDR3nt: TGTGCCAGCAGCCATGGGACAGGGAGGGACCAGCCCCAGCATTTT; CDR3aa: CASSHGTGRDQPQHF
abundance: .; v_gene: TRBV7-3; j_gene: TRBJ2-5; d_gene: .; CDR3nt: TGTGCCAGCAGCGCTGGACAGCAAGAGACCCAGTACTTC; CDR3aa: CASSAGQQETQYF
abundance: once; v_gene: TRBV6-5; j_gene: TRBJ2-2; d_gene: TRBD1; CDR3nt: TGTGCCAGCAGATTCCGGGACAGGGACACCGGGGAGCTGTTTTTT; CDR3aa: CASRFRDRDTGELFF
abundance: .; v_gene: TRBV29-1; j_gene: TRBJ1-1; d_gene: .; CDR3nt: TGCAGCGTTGCCGCCAGGAGGACTGAAGCTTTCTTT; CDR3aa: CSVAARRTEAFF
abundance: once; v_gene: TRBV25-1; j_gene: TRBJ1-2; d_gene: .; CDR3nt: TGTGCCAGCAGTGTCTTTCCGGGGGATGATGGCTACACCTTC; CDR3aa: CASSVFPGDDGYTF
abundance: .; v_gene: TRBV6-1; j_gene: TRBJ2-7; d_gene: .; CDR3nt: TGTGCCAGCAGTGAACAAGGGGCGGCCGGTTCCTACGAGCAGTACTTC; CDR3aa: CASSEQGAAGSYEQYF
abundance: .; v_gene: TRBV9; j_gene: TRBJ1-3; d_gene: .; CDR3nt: TGTGCCAGCAGCGTTGGACAGTCTGGAAACACCATATATTTT; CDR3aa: CASSVGQSGNTIYF
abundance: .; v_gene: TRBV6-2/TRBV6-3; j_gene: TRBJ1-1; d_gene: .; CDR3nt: TGTGCCAGCAGTTTCCTATTACAGGGTAACACTGAAGCTTTCTTT; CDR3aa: CASSFLLQGNTEAFF
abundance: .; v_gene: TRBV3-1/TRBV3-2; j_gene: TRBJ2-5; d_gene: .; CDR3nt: TGTGCCACGGACCGGGGAGAGACCCAGTACTTC; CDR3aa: CATDRGETQYF
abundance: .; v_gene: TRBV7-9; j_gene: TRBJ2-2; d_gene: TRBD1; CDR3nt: TGTGCCAGCAGCCGGGGACAGTTGAACACCGGGGAGCTGTTTTTT; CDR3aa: CASSRGQLNTGELFF
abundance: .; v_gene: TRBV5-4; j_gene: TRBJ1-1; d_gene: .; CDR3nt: TGTGCCAGCAGCTCAGAGACACTTAACACTGAAGCTTTCTTT; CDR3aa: CASSSETLNTEAFF
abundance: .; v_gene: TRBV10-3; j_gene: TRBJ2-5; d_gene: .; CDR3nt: TGTGCCATCAGTCCAGGGGTACAAGAGACCCAGTACTTC; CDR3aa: CAISPGVQETQYF
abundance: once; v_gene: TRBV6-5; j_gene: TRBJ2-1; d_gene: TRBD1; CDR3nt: TGTGCCAGCAGTTACTCAGCCGTGGGGACAGGGGAAGAGCAGTTCTTC; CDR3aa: CASSYSAVGTGEEQFF
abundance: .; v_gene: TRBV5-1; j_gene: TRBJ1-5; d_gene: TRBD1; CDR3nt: TGCGCCAGCAGCAGGGACAGAAATCAGCCCCAGCATTTT; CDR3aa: CASSRDRNQPQHF
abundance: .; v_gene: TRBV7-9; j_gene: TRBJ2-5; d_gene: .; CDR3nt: TGTGCCAGCAGCCTCTCGTACCAAGAGACCCAGTACTTC; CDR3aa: CASSLSYQETQYF
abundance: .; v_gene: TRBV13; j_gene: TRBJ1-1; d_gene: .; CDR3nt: TGTGCCAGCAGCCCCGGGACACTCAACACTGAAGCTTTCTTT; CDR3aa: CASSPGTLNTEAFF
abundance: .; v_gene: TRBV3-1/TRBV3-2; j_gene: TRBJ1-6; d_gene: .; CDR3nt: TGTGCCAGCAGCCAAGAGAGATATAATTCACCCCTCCACTTT; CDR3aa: CASSQERYNSPLHF
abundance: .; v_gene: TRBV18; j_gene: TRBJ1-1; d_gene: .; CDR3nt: TGTGCCAGCTCCAACCAACCGGACACTGAAGCTTTCTTT; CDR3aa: CASSNQPDTEAFF
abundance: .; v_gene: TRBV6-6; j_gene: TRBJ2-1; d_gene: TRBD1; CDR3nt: TGTGCCAGCAGCCGGGACAGGGCCTACAATGAGCAGTTCTTC; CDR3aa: CASSRDRAYNEQFF
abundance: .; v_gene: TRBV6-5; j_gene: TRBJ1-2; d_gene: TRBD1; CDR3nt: TGTGCCAGCAGTCCTACAGGGGAGAAGAGCTATGGCTACACCTTC; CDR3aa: CASSPTGEKSYGYTF
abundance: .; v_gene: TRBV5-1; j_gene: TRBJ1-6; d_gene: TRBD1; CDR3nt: TGCGCCAGCAGCTTGGGTATGACAGGGGGTCAGTCACCCCTCCACTTT; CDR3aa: CASSLGMTGGQSPLHF
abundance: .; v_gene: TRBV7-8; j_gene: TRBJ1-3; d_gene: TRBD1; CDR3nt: TGTGCCAGCAGTTACAGGGGGTCTGGAAACACCATATATTTT; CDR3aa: CASSYRGSGNTIYF
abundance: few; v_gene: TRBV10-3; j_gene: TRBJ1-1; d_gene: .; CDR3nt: TGTGCCGCCGGGGGAGGCAACACTGAAGCTTTCTTT; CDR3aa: CAAGGGNTEAFF
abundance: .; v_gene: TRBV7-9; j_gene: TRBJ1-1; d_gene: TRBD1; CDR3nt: TGTGCCAGCAGAGACAGGGCGGTGAACACTGAAGCTTTCTTT; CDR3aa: CASRDRAVNTEAFF
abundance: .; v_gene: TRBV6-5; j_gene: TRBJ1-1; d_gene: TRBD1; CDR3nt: TGTGCCAGCACCCACAGGGGATCGGCTGAAGCTTTCTTT; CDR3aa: CASTHRGSAEAFF